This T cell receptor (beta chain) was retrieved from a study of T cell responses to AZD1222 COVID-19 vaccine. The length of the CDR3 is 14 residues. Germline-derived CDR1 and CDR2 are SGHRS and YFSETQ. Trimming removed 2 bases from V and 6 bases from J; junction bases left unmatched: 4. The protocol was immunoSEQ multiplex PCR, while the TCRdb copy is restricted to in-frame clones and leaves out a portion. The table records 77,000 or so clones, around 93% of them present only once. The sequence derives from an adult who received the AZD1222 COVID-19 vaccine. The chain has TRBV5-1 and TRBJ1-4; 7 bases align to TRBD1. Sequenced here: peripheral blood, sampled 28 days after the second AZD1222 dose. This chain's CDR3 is CASSLGGGDEKLFF. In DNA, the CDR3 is TGCGCCAGCAGCTTAGGGGGCGGGGATGAAAAACTGTTTTTT.